Below are 25 T cell receptor beta chains sequenced from a single sample in a study of cytomegalovirus exposure and HLA in healthy donors. PCR involved 60 Vbeta and 13 Jbeta primers. Method: immunoSEQ multiplex PCR; TCRdb's copy keeps in-frame clones and lacks some. The table for this sample gives roughly 73,000 clones. The sample consisted of PBMCs. The receptors come from a female donor in good health and CMV-seropositive.

The chain uses TRBV28 and TRBJ1-4, with 7 bases aligning to TRBD1. The CDR3 sequence is 14 residues long. The junction had 4 bases not matched to a gene; V was cut back by 2 bases and J by 7 bases. Germline V gene lookup returns CDR1 MDHEN and CDR2 SYDVKM. The CDR3 protein is CASSLQGGLEKLFF. Written as DNA, the CDR3 is TGTGCCAGCAGTTTACAGGGGGGACTTGAAAAACTGTTTTTT.

The chain combines TRBV4-3 with TRBJ1-3; perhaps TRBD1 as D (5 bases). Trimming removed 0 bases from V and 2 bases from J, with 8 bases in between. This CDR3 region has 15 residues. Per the germline V gene, CDR1 is LGHNA and CDR2 is YSLEER. CDR3 in amino acids: CASSQEQAAGNTIYF. The CDR3 coding sequence is TGCGCCAGCAGCCAAGAACAGGCGGCTGGAAACACCATATATTTT.

CDR3 sequence reads: CASTAAVQRRRNTEAFF. CDR3 in DNA: TGTGCCAGTACCGCCGCCGTCCAGCGTCGGAGGAACACTGAAGCTTTCTTT. The rearrangement uses TRBV19 and TRBJ1-1; D remains ambiguous. CDR1 is LNHDA, CDR2 SQIVND, per germline (reference sequence). The V gene lost 7 bases and the J gene lost 1 base, with 22 bases spanning the gap. This CDR3 has 17 residues.

The chain joins TRBV7-2 to TRBJ2-6, with 9 bases identical to TRBD1. CDR3 length: 17 residues. Germline CDR1 and CDR2: SGHTA and FQGNSA. The trim removed 5 bases at V and 2 bases at J, leaving 7 bases unmatched. The CDR3 is CASSAPGQGTGANVLTF. The CDR3 coding sequence is TGTGCCAGCAGCGCTCCGGGACAGGGAACTGGGGCCAACGTCCTGACTTTC.

CDR3 in DNA: TGTGCCAGCAGTCCTATAAGGACAGGGGCCCGCTCTGGAAACACCATATATTTT. Its protein product is CASSPIRTGARSGNTIYF. The gene calls are TRBV2 and TRBJ1-3; TRBD1 matches at 9 bases. The V segment lost 5 bases and the J segment 0 bases; nucleotides outside the gene matches: 11. The germline V gene has CDR1 SNHLY and CDR2 FYNNEI. The CDR3 has 18 residues.

V usage is TRBV28 and J usage is TRBJ1-1, with a weak D call TRBD1 (6 bases). Germline V CDR1 and CDR2: MDHEN, SYDVKM. CDR3 length equals 14 residues. The V end lost 5 bases, the J end lost 9 bases, and 19 bases lay between the germline ends. The chain's CDR3 is CASSLPGGQGQAFF. In DNA, the CDR3 is TGTGCCAGCAGTCTACCCGGGGGGCAGGGACAAGCTTTCTTT.

The CDR3 nucleotides read TGTGCCAGTAGTATGATGGATAGGAGGGCCATCTCCGGGGAGCTGTTTTTT. This encodes CASSMMDRRAISGELFF. V and J are TRBV19 and TRBJ2-2; a weak D match, TRBD2 (6 bases). The CDR3 length is 17 residues. Trimming left V 3 bases short and J 6 bases short, with 20 bases between. The germline CDR1 and CDR2 sequences are LNHDA and SQIVND (reference sequence).

The chain couples TRBV6-1 to TRBJ1-4; no definite D call. Germline V gene sequence: CDR1 MNHNS, CDR2 SASEGT. The CDR3 runs to 13 residues. Trimming removed 4 bases from V and 4 bases from J, with 7 bases in between. The CDR3 nucleotides read TGTGCCAGCAGTGTACAGAATAATGAAAAACTGTTTTTT. Amino acids: CASSVQNNEKLFF.

The V call is TRBV9, the J call TRBJ1-1, with D possibly matching TRBD1 (6 bases). The germline gives CDR1 SGDLS, CDR2 YYNGEE. The V end lost 0 bases, the J end lost 1 base, and 10 bases lay between the germline ends. CDR3 length equals 15 residues. CDR3 DNA: TGTGCCAGCAGCGTAGTGGAGACAGGGAACACTGAAGCTTTCTTT. Amino acid sequence: CASSVVETGNTEAFF.

V usage is TRBV12-5 and J usage is TRBJ1-1, with TRBD1 as a possible D gene (6 bases). CDR1 is LGHNT and CDR2 is FRNRAP in the germline V gene. The CDR3 is 15 residues long. V was pared by 5 bases and J by 5 bases, with 18 bases between. The CDR3 DNA sequence: TGTGCTAGTGGTATCAACGCAGGGGCGCAGACTGAAGCTTTCTTT. It specifies CASGINAGAQTEAFF.

V and J are TRBV28 and TRBJ1-2, with D maybe TRBD1 (6 bases). Deletions cut 5 bases from V and 4 bases from J, with 14 bases between. The CDR3 length is 14 residues. Germline-derived CDR1 and CDR2 are MDHEN and SYDVKM. The CDR3 loop reads CASSPGGGGYGYTF. CDR3 sequence (DNA): TGTGCCAGCAGTCCCGGGGGGGGCGGCTATGGCTACACCTTC.

This rearrangement joins TRBV11-2 to TRBJ2-7; a weak D match, TRBD1 (6 bases). CDR1 is SGHAT and CDR2 is FQNNGV in the germline V gene. The CDR3 contains 14 residues. V was trimmed by 0 bases and J by 1 base, leaving 7 bases between them. The CDR3 protein is CASSLEGTSYEQYF. DNA for the CDR3: TGTGCCAGCAGCTTAGAGGGGACATCCTACGAGCAGTACTTC.

The CDR3 bases are TGTGCCAGCAGCTCACAGGTTGGAGATACGCAGTATTTT. It translates to CASSSQVGDTQYF. J is TRBJ2-3 and V is TRBV7-2; tentative D call: TRBD1 (5 bases). Per germline, CDR1 SGHTA and CDR2 FQGNSA. Between the trimmed V and J ends, which lost 4 bases and 5 bases, there was a span of 10 bases. This CDR3 comprises 13 residues.

This rearrangement joins TRBV2 to TRBJ2-7, with 9 bases identical to TRBD1. The CDR3 runs to 13 residues. V gave up 6 bases and J gave up 3 bases; unmatched junction bases: 3. Germline values: CDR1 SNHLY, CDR2 FYNNEI. DNA of the CDR3: TGTGCCAGCAGCGGGGACAGGGTCTACGAGCAGTACTTC. It encodes CASSGDRVYEQYF.

This chain links TRBV6-5 with TRBJ1-2; maybe TRBD1 (5 bases). The ends were cut back, 6 bases at V and 8 bases at J, with 19 bases in the middle. This CDR3 has 14 amino acids. Germline V gene sequence: CDR1 MNHEY, CDR2 SVGAGI. CDR3 in amino acids: CASSPLGQGGGYTF. The CDR3 DNA reads TGTGCCAGCAGCCCTTTAGGGCAGGGAGGAGGCTACACCTTC.

The rearrangement links TRBV7-9 to TRBJ1-2; D is unclear. With 5 bases removed from V and 1 base from J, the gap between germline ends came to 8 bases. Germline V lookup: CDR1 SEHNR, CDR2 FQNEAQ (reference sequence). This CDR3 region has 13 residues. CDR3 DNA sequence: TGTGCCAGCAGCCCTACAGTTAACTATGGCTACACCTTC. As protein: CASSPTVNYGYTF.

In the case of this clone: An end of the junction differs from the germline gene, which may be a read error. CDR3 residues: CASSSRRVETQYF. CDR3 coding DNA: TGTGCTAGCAGCTCGCGGAGAGTTGAGACCCAGTACTTC. This sequence joins TRBV7-7 and TRBJ2-5; D is undetermined. The CDR3 length is 13 residues. Germline values: CDR1 SSHAT, CDR2 FNYEAQ (reference sequence).

This chain joins TRBV19 and TRBJ2-5; D might be TRBD1 (5 bases). V lost 3 bases and J 0 bases, leaving 14 bases between the germline ends. Germline V gives CDR1 LNHDA, CDR2 SQIVND (reference sequence). The CDR3 is 16 residues long. CDR3 nucleotide sequence: TGTGCCAGTAGTATTTCGTACAGGACGTACCAAGAGACCCAGTACTTC. It codes for CASSISYRTYQETQYF.

The V gene is TRBV10-2, the J gene TRBJ2-2; 8 bases are a match to TRBD2. With 5 bases clipped from V and 0 bases from J, the junction kept 2 bases outside the gene matches. Per the germline V gene, CDR1 is WSHSY and CDR2 is SAAADI. CDR3 size: 15 residues. The CDR3 loop reads CASSLAGPNTGELFF. The CDR3, as DNA: TGCGCCAGCAGTTTAGCGGGGCCGAACACCGGGGAGCTGTTTTTT.

The chain joins TRBV5-1 to TRBJ2-7, with a tentative D call TRBD1 (5 bases). This CDR3 contains 13 residues. Deletions cut 4 bases from V and 7 bases from J, with 15 bases between. Per the germline V gene, CDR1 is SGHRS and CDR2 is YFSETQ. The CDR3 nucleotides are TGCGCCAGCAGCCCACTTAGCCCAGGGGAGCAGTACTTC. Its protein is CASSPLSPGEQYF. Full variable domain (missing parts from reference TRBV5-1 and TRBJ2-7): KAGVTQTPRYLIKTRGQQVTLSCSPISGHRSVSWYQQTPGQGLQFLFEYFSETQRNKGNFPGRFSGRQFSNSRSEMNVSTLELGDSALYLCASSPLSPGEQYFGPGTRLTVT.

The genes are TRBV9 and TRBJ2-1, with 10 bases that match TRBD2. Germline V gives CDR1 SGDLS, CDR2 YYNGEE. The CDR3 consists of 16 residues. Trimming at V came to 6 bases and at J to 8 bases, leaving 14 bases not matched to a gene. The CDR3 loop is CASTLGERGGRDEQFF. In DNA form, the CDR3 reads TGTGCCAGCACCTTAGGGGAGCGGGGGGGCCGCGATGAGCAGTTCTTC.

The V call is TRBV29-1, the J call TRBJ2-1, with D possibly being TRBD2 (5 bases). CDR1 is SQVTM and CDR2 is ANQGSEA in the germline V gene. This CDR3 has 10 amino acids. V was clipped by 4 bases and J by 9 bases, with 7 bases between them. CDR3 DNA sequence: TGCAGCGTTGGGGAGACTGAGCAGTTCTTC. Protein: CSVGETEQFF.

The J gene is TRBJ2-7, the V gene TRBV4-3; D remains ambiguous. Germline V gene sequence: CDR1 LGHNA, CDR2 YSLEER. The CDR3 is 15 residues long. The V end was cut by 0 bases, the J end by 3 bases, with 12 bases between. This CDR3 is CASSQEWAVNYEQYF. The DNA of the CDR3 is TGCGCCAGCAGCCAAGAATGGGCTGTTAACTACGAGCAGTACTTC.

The chain links TRBV27 to TRBJ2-3, with D possibly being TRBD2 (7 bases). The CDR3 spans 15 residues. V dropped 3 bases and J dropped 3 bases, with 13 bases sitting between them. Germline CDR1 is MNHEY and CDR2 is SMNVEV (reference sequence). The CDR3 sequence: CASSFGGRTTDTQYF. CDR3 sequence (DNA): TGTGCCAGCAGTTTCGGGGGGCGTACGACAGATACGCAGTATTTT.

The CDR3 protein is CASSVGASDDEQYF. In DNA form, the CDR3 reads TGTGCCAGCAGCGTAGGAGCTAGCGATGACGAGCAGTACTTC. The rearrangement joins TRBV9 to TRBJ2-7, with D possibly being TRBD2 (6 bases). Germline CDR1 reads SGDLS; CDR2 reads YYNGEE. The germline V and J ends were trimmed by 0 bases and 5 bases, with 12 bases remaining between them. CDR3 length: 14 amino acids.